Presented here are 28 T cell receptor beta chains from one specimen sequenced in a study of immune cell composition in non-small cell lung cancer (dated by TCRdb to 2015 to 2018). Normal lung samples came from the same patient and were non-adjacent lung tissue collected as far from the tumour as possible, with a minimum distance of 3 cm. The library came from the immunoSEQ multiplex PCR assay. TCRdb's version of the immuneACCESS table is confined to in-frame rearrangements and falls short of the full clone set. An unresolved V gene accounts for under half of the shortfall where checked; the remainder is of unknown origin. Recorded for this sample are under 2,000 clones; 77% of them occurred a single time. The top ten clonotypes cover 10% to 15% of the sample. The sequenced sample consisted of non-adjacent lung tissue. The receptor source for this set is a human donor with non-small cell lung cancer.

CDR3 DNA: TGTGCCAGCAGCTCGTTTGGGGACAGGGGGATTCAGCCCCAGCATTTT. Translation gives CASSSFGDRGIQPQHF. The chain links TRBV5-6 to TRBJ1-5, with TRBD1 matching 11 bases. CDR1 and CDR2 (germline): SGHDT, YYEEEE. V was pared by 3 bases and J by 6 bases, with 8 bases of the junction left unmatched. The CDR3 has 16 amino acids.

The genes are TRBV4-3 and TRBJ1-2, with a tentative D call TRBD1 (5 bases). The germline V gene has CDR1 LGHNA and CDR2 YSLEER. The CDR3 totals 14 residues. V shed 4 bases and J shed 4 bases, with 13 bases lying between them. Written as DNA, the CDR3 is TGCGCCAGCAGCCGAGAGACAGTATCCTATGGCTACACCTTC. Translation: CASSRETVSYGYTF.

The chain carries TRBV4-1 and TRBJ2-1, with D unresolved. Germline V lookup: CDR1 MGHRA, CDR2 YSYEKL. Between the trimmed V and J ends, which lost 1 base and 5 bases, there was a span of 6 bases. The CDR3 has 13 amino acids. CDR3 sequence reads: CASSQAPDNEQFF. CDR3 sequence (DNA): TGCGCCAGCAGCCAAGCTCCTGACAATGAGCAGTTCTTC.

The chain combines TRBV27 with TRBJ2-3; D might be TRBD2 (5 bases). The CDR3 has 15 residues. Germline-derived CDR1 and CDR2 are MNHEY and SMNVEV (reference sequence). V lost 6 bases and J 2 bases, leaving 15 bases between the germline ends. DNA for the CDR3: TGTGCCAGCAGCTCCGTAGCGTTACACACAGATACGCAGTATTTT. It specifies CASSSVALHTDTQYF.

The genes are TRBV19 and TRBJ2-7; TRBD1 aligns across 9 bases. V lost 6 bases, J lost 5 bases, and 8 bases stayed unmatched. The CDR3 is 14 amino acids. Germline loops: CDR1 LNHDA, CDR2 SQIVND (reference sequence). CDR3 loop: CASRTGTGFDEQYF. The CDR3 nucleotides read TGTGCCAGTAGAACCGGGACAGGGTTCGACGAGCAGTACTTC.

CDR3 sequence (DNA): TGTGCCAGCTCAGCCCGACTAGACTTCGAGCAGTACTTC. It encodes CASSARLDFEQYF. The chain couples TRBV18 to TRBJ2-7; possible D gene TRBD2, 6 bases. V gave up 5 bases and J gave up 6 bases, with 14 bases separating them. The CDR3 contains 13 residues. In germline, CDR1 is KGHSH, CDR2 LQKENI.

The V gene is TRBV7-9, the J gene TRBJ1-1, with D perhaps TRBD1 (5 bases). The CDR3 is 14 residues long. V was trimmed by 8 bases and J by 2 bases, leaving 15 bases between them. CDR1 is SEHNR, CDR2 FQNEAQ, per germline (reference sequence). In nucleotides, the CDR3 is TGTGCCAGCTCCATTGGGGCACTCAACACTGAAGCTTTCTTT. Amino acids: CASSIGALNTEAFF.

J is TRBJ2-7 and V is TRBV11-2; D is possibly TRBD1 (6 bases). Germline CDR1 is SGHAT and CDR2 is FQNNGV. V was clipped by 3 bases and J by 0 bases, with 9 bases between them. The CDR3 is 14 residues long. The CDR3 nucleotides read TGTGCCAGCAGCTTCGTGGACAGCTCCTACGAGCAGTACTTC. Translated, it gives CASSFVDSSYEQYF.

V and J are TRBV4-2 and TRBJ1-6; TRBD1 matches 9 bases. Germline V CDR1 and CDR2: LGHNA, YNFKEQ. This CDR3 spans 17 amino acids. V lost 1 base to trimming and J lost 7 bases; unmatched junction nucleotides: 8. The CDR3 here is CASSQANRGQRNSPLHF. The DNA for the CDR3 is TGTGCCAGCAGCCAAGCCAACAGGGGGCAGAGGAATTCACCCCTCCACTTT.

V usage is TRBV6-5 and J usage is TRBJ2-7, with D possibly matching TRBD1 (6 bases). Germline lookup yields CDR1 MNHEY and CDR2 SVGAGI. The CDR3 has 13 residues. Deletions cut 2 bases from V and 3 bases from J, with 8 bases between. CDR3 loop: CASSYVQGYEQYF. The CDR3 nucleotides are TGTGCCAGCAGTTACGTACAGGGCTACGAGCAGTACTTC.

This chain uses TRBV27 with TRBJ2-1; 13 nucleotides match TRBD2. CDR1 and CDR2 (germline): MNHEY, SMNVEV (reference sequence). The CDR3 sequence is 16 residues long. V trimming: 5 bases; J trimming: 8 bases; junction bases outside the gene matches: 9. CDR3 DNA: TGTGCCAGCAGTAACCCCCGGACTAGCGGGAGCTATGAGCAGTTCTTC. The encoded protein is CASSNPRTSGSYEQFF.

J is TRBJ2-6 and V is TRBV4-2; D is ambiguous. CDR1 LGHNA and CDR2 YNFKEQ come from the germline V gene. The CDR3 has 17 amino acids. Trimming removed 0 bases from V and 3 bases from J, with 12 bases in between. The CDR3: CASSQELRGRGANVLTF. In DNA, the CDR3 is TGTGCCAGCAGCCAAGAACTTCGTGGGCGTGGGGCCAACGTCCTGACTTTC.

The gene calls are TRBV6-6 and TRBJ2-2, with a weak D call TRBD2 (6 bases). The CDR3 is made up of 15 amino acids. CDR1 is MNHNY, CDR2 SVGAGI, per germline (reference sequence). Trimming shortened V by 6 bases and J by 4 bases, and 15 bases separated the two germline ends. Here the CDR3 reads CASRGTHQGTGELFF. CDR3 sequence (DNA): TGTGCCAGCAGGGGGACTCACCAAGGCACCGGGGAGCTGTTTTTT.

The chain employs TRBV6-4 and TRBJ2-7; possible D gene TRBD1, 7 bases. The germline V and J ends were trimmed by 2 bases and 0 bases, with 17 bases remaining between them. Germline V CDR1 and CDR2: MRHNA, SNTAGT. The CDR3 is 17 amino acids. The CDR3: CASSDPRQGGGSYEQYF. The CDR3 DNA sequence: TGTGCCAGCAGTGACCCTAGACAGGGAGGCGGCTCCTACGAGCAGTACTTC.

This clone counts as large. This chain links TRBV30 with TRBJ1-2; 9 bases are a match to TRBD1. The V gene's germline CDR1 is GTSNPN and CDR2 SVGIG (reference sequence). The CDR3 length is 14 residues. The V gene end was trimmed by 2 bases and the J gene end by 2 bases; junction bases not matched to a gene: 3. CDR3 loop: CAWSYGTGNYGYTF. CDR3 bases: TGTGCCTGGAGTTACGGGACAGGGAACTATGGCTACACCTTC.

In DNA form, the CDR3 reads TGTGCCAGCAGCTTCCAGGGACAGGCTAATTCACCCCTCCACTTT. Translating gives CASSFQGQANSPLHF. The rearrangement uses TRBV11-2 and TRBJ1-6, with 8 bases identical to TRBD1. The CDR3 extends over 15 amino acids. V gave up 3 bases and J gave up 6 bases; unmatched junction bases: 4. CDR1 is SGHAT, CDR2 FQNNGV, per germline.

This clone was seen more than once but under ten times. The CDR3 spells CASSLGGAGNEKLFF. In DNA form, the CDR3 reads TGTGCCAGCAGTCTAGGGGGCGCGGGTAATGAAAAACTGTTTTTT. The chain couples TRBV25-1 to TRBJ1-4, with TRBD1 matching over 7 bases. The germline V gene has CDR1 MGHDK and CDR2 SYGVNS. Trimming cost V 5 bases and J 4 bases; bases outside gene matches: 7. The CDR3 has 15 residues.

The genes are TRBV5-1 and TRBJ1-3; no definite D call. CDR1 SGHRS and CDR2 YFSETQ come from the germline V gene. The ends were cut back, 0 bases at V and 4 bases at J, with 8 bases in the middle. This CDR3 region has 14 residues. The CDR3 bases are TGCGCCAGCAGCTTGGGGCAGGTCGGAAACACCATATATTTT. It specifies CASSLGQVGNTIYF.

V is TRBV15 and J is TRBJ2-6; perhaps TRBD2 as D (5 bases). CDR1 is LNHNV, CDR2 YYDKDF, per germline (reference sequence). This CDR3 contains 15 residues. V lost 1 base to trimming and J lost 1 base, with 5 bases between them. The CDR3 loop reads CATSRAGSGANVLTF. The CDR3 DNA is TGTGCCACCAGCAGAGCGGGATCTGGGGCCAACGTCCTGACTTTC.

The chain recombines TRBV2 with TRBJ1-1; no clear D gene. This CDR3 spans 13 amino acids. The germline V gene has CDR1 SNHLY and CDR2 FYNNEI. Trimming stripped 8 bases from V and 4 bases from J, with 14 bases between. The CDR3 nucleotides are TGTGCCAGCTACCGGGTCCCGGGCACTGAAGCTTTCTTT. Amino acid sequence: CASYRVPGTEAFF.

The chain employs TRBV19 and TRBJ2-5; D not certain. The germline V gene encodes CDR1 LNHDA and CDR2 SQIVND (reference sequence). The V end was cut by 5 bases, the J end by 1 base, with 11 bases between. The CDR3 has 14 amino acids. CDR3 protein: CASSARQVQETQYF. In nucleotides, the CDR3 is TGTGCCAGTAGTGCCCGACAAGTCCAAGAGACCCAGTACTTC.

This rearrangement joins TRBV18 to TRBJ1-1; TRBD1 matches 9 bases. V shed 2 bases and J 3 bases; nucleotides not matched to a gene: 4. CDR1 and CDR2 from the germline V gene are KGHSH and LQKENI. The CDR3 covers 15 residues. CDR3 residues: CASSPLQGADTEAFF. CDR3 nucleotide sequence: TGTGCCAGCTCACCATTACAGGGGGCGGACACTGAAGCTTTCTTT. The variable domain in full, with the rest retrieved from reference TRBV18 and TRBJ1-1, is NAGVMQNPRHLVRRRGQEARLRCSPMKGHSHVYWYRQLPEEGLKFMVYLQKENIIDESGMPKERFSAEFPKEGPSILRIQQVVRGDSAAYFCASSPLQGADTEAFFGQGTRLTVV.

This clone is a singleton in its sample. This chain uses TRBV19 with TRBJ1-5; no clear D. Trimming stripped 2 bases from V and 11 bases from J, with 10 bases between. CDR3 length: 12 amino acids. Germline CDR1 reads LNHDA; CDR2 reads SQIVND (reference sequence). CDR3 region: CASSIIGRAQHF. CDR3 nucleotide sequence: TGTGCCAGTAGTATAATCGGGAGGGCCCAGCATTTT.

This chain links TRBV19 with TRBJ1-1, with D unresolved. The germline V and J ends were trimmed by 1 base and 3 bases, with 12 bases remaining between them. The CDR3 extends over 15 amino acids. The germline V gene has CDR1 LNHDA and CDR2 SQIVND (reference sequence). The CDR3 protein is CASSIGAAGDTEAFF. CDR3 in DNA: TGTGCCAGTAGTATAGGAGCCGCCGGAGACACTGAAGCTTTCTTT.

The chain employs TRBV28 and TRBJ1-2; D might be TRBD1 (6 bases). V was cut by 6 bases and J by 2 bases, with 16 bases left in between. The CDR3 totals 15 residues. CDR1 MDHEN and CDR2 SYDVKM come from the germline V gene. Written as DNA, the CDR3 is TGTGCCAGCAGGCCGACAGGCCGGATAAACTATGGCTACACCTTC. It translates to CASRPTGRINYGYTF.

The rearrangement joins TRBV11-1 to TRBJ1-5; D ambiguous. The CDR3 totals 13 residues. The V gene lost 5 bases and the J gene lost 4 bases, with 9 bases spanning the gap. Looked up from germline, CDR1 is SGHAT and CDR2 is FQDESV (reference sequence). The CDR3 is CASSLSLNQPQHF. In DNA, the CDR3 is TGTGCCAGCAGCCTGTCCTTAAATCAGCCCCAGCATTTT.

The rearrangement uses TRBV7-8 and TRBJ2-1; D call uncertain. V was pared by 5 bases and J by 8 bases, with 19 bases between. This CDR3 spans 15 amino acids. From germline, CDR1 is SGHVS and CDR2 FQNEAQ. The CDR3: CASSPKDGSWHEQFF. As DNA, the CDR3 is TGTGCCAGCAGCCCGAAAGATGGTAGCTGGCATGAGCAGTTCTTC.

The gene calls are TRBV19 and TRBJ1-5; 7 bases align to TRBD1. With 8 bases clipped from V and 2 bases from J, the junction kept 3 bases outside the gene matches. In germline, CDR1 is LNHDA, CDR2 SQIVND (reference sequence). The CDR3 sequence is 13 residues long. The CDR3 spells CASGGQGNQPQHF. In nucleotides, the CDR3 is TGTGCCAGTGGCGGACAGGGCAATCAGCCCCAGCATTTT.